The sequence of this T cell receptor beta chain was determined in a study of blood T cell repertoires in COVID-19. In the study overall: COVID-19 samples collected from the United States, Italy and Spain covered acute and convalescent phases. T cells, B-cell-depleted T cells, or PBMCs provided the cDNA or gDNA that served as material.

CDR3 length: 16 residues. With 1 base clipped from V and 7 bases from J, the junction kept 7 bases outside the gene matches. Germline CDR1 SSHAT, CDR2 FNYEAQ (reference sequence). In the source study's methods: Reference gene primer amplification gave nucleated cell count estimates. The table came from immunoSEQ multiplex PCR; TCRdb's copy has only in-frame clones and leaves some out. The V and J calls and clone size are taken from that table; D and trimming were inferred from the DNA. The sample carries roughly 350,000 clones, approximately 90% recorded once. The sample taken for sequencing was peripheral blood. The receptor's source is a woman aged 18-30 years who had recovered from COVID-19. This chain connects TRBV7-7 to TRBJ2-1; TRBD1 matches 10 bases. The CDR3 reads CASSLEGTGEMNEQFF. The DNA for the CDR3 is TGTGCCAGCAGCTTAGAGGGGACAGGGGAAATGAATGAGCAGTTCTTC. Full variable domain (outside the CDR3, taken from reference TRBV7-7 and TRBJ2-1): GAGVSQSPRYKVTKRGQDVTLRCDPISSHATLYWYQQALGQGPEFLTYFNYEAQPDKSGLPSDRFSAERPEGSISTLTIQRTEQRDSAMYRCASSLEGTGEMNEQFFGPGTRLTVL.